This T cell receptor (beta chain) stems from a study of T-cell reconstitution after alpha-beta-depleted transplantation in children (dated by TCRdb to the mid-2010s). A note on the overall study: Using TCR repertoire profiling, the study quantitatively followed how T-cell immune reconstitution unfolded in children after TCRalphabeta/CD19-depleted allogeneic hematopoietic cell transplantation.

With respect to this clonotype: The target of this receptor is not known. Relative to the germline gene, one junction end is altered; a read error may explain this.

Library construction relied on PCR. Sequencing was carried out with an Illumina HiSeq 2500. TCR libraries were prepared with molecular barcoding, using unique molecular identifiers to normalize TCRbeta repertoire quantification. TCRdb reanalyzed the raw reads on its own, using fastp at Q25 for trimming and MiXCR for clone calling, and kept in-frame beta chains. Here each entry gathers all rows of one CDR3 protein and keeps the most common genes and DNA. The sample includes about 72,000 distinct CDR3 sequences, with roughly 6.6% observed a single time. The leading ten clones occupy over 2.5% of the sample. The CDR3 spans 19 residues, from the cysteine through the phenylalanine. Of the read, only the CDR3 DNA is kept; its 57 bases are in frame from base 1.

The chain links TRBV12-3 or TRBV12-4 with TRBJ1-6, with 10 bases in between that match TRBD1. The sequence was obtained from a human donor who donated a stem cell graft to a child with acute lymphoblastic leukemia. Material: PBMCs from the stem cell graft donor, obtained from the stem cell graft. At the DNA level, the sequence is TGTACCAGCTGTTCCCCCCCCGGGACAGGGGAGGCCCCTTATTCACCCCTCCACTTT. It is translated as CTSCSPPGTGEAPYSPLHF.